This TCR beta chain is drawn from a study of blood T cell repertoires in COVID-19. Overall study: Acute-phase and convalescent COVID-19 samples originated in the United States, Italy and Spain.

Repertoires were generated with immunoSEQ multiplex PCR, while TCRdb's copy carries only in-frame clones and drops some. Of 100,000 or so clones listed, roughly 76% are singletons. The V segment lost 8 bases and the J segment 3 bases; nucleotides outside the gene matches: 7. Per germline, CDR1 SNHLY and CDR2 FYNNEI. CDR3 length: 14 amino acids. The sample taken for sequencing was peripheral blood. The sequence came from a woman in her 70s with acute or convalescent COVID-19. This sequence joins TRBV2 and TRBJ2-3, with 8 bases that match TRBD2. CDR3 nucleotide sequence: TGTGCCAGCTGGCGCAGCGGGAGTACAGATACGCAGTATTTT. Its translation: CASWRSGSTDTQYF.